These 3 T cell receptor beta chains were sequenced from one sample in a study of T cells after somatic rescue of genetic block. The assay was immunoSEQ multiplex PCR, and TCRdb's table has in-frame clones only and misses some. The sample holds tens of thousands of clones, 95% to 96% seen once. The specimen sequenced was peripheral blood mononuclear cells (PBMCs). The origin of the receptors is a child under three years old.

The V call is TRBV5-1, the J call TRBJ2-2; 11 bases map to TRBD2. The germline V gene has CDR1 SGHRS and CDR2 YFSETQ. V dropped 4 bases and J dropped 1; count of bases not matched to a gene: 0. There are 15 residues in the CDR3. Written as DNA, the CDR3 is TGCGCCAGCAGCGGGACTAGCGGGAACACCGGGGAGCTGTTTTTT. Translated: CASSGTSGNTGELFF.

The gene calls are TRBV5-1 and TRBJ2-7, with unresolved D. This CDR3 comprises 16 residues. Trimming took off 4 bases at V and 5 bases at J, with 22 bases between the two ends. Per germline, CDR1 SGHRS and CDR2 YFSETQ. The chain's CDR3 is CASSGSPRIRKDEQYF. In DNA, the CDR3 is TGCGCCAGCAGCGGTTCCCCGAGGATTAGGAAGGACGAGCAGTACTTC.

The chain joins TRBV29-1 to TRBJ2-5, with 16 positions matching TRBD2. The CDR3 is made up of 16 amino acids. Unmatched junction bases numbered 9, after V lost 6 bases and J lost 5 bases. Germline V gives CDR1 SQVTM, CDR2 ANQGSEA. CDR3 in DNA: TGCAGCGTAGATTCGGGACTAGCGGGAGGGCCGGAGACCCAGTACTTC. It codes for CSVDSGLAGGPETQYF.